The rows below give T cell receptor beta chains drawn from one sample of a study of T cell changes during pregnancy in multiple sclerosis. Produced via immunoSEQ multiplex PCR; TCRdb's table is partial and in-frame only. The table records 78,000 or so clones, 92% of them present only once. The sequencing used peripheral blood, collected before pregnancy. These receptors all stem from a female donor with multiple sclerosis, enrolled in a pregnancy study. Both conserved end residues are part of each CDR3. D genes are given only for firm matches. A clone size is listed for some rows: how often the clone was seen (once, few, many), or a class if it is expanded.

CDR3aa: CASRRTADTEAFF
CDR3nt: TGTGCCAGCAGACGGACAGCCGACACTGAAGCTTTCTTT
v_gene: TRBV7-3
d_gene: .
abundance: .
j_gene: TRBJ1-1

CDR3aa: CASSLHGAKGYTF
CDR3nt: TGTGCCAGCAGCTTACATGGGGCGAAGGGCTACACCTTC
v_gene: TRBV7-9
d_gene: .
abundance: .
j_gene: TRBJ1-2

CDR3aa: CASRLIPGLAAYNEQFF
CDR3nt: TGTGCCAGCAGGCTGATACCGGGACTAGCGGCCTACAATGAGCAGTTCTTC
v_gene: TRBV28
d_gene: TRBD2
abundance: .
j_gene: TRBJ2-1

CDR3aa: CASRLNGLAGGKQYF
CDR3nt: TGTGCCAGCCGCCTAAACGGGCTAGCGGGAGGCAAGCAGTACTTC
v_gene: TRBV27
d_gene: TRBD2
abundance: .
j_gene: TRBJ2-7

CDR3aa: CASSPYIAGDLYNEQFF
CDR3nt: TGTGCCAGCTCACCCTATATAGCGGGAGACTTATACAATGAGCAGTTCTTC
v_gene: TRBV18
d_gene: TRBD2
abundance: .
j_gene: TRBJ2-1

CDR3aa: CASSLKPGGGGYGYTF
CDR3nt: TGTGCCAGCAGTTTGAAACCGGGAGGAGGGGGCTATGGCTACACCTTC
v_gene: TRBV27
d_gene: .
abundance: .
j_gene: TRBJ1-2

CDR3aa: CASSPNTRGSYNEQFF
CDR3nt: TGTGCCAGCAGCCCAAACACGCGAGGGTCCTACAATGAGCAGTTCTTC
v_gene: TRBV11-3
d_gene: .
abundance: .
j_gene: TRBJ2-1

CDR3aa: CASSQATGGAANEKLFF
CDR3nt: TGCGCCAGCAGCCAAGCTACAGGGGGCGCAGCTAATGAAAAACTGTTTTTT
v_gene: TRBV4-1
d_gene: TRBD1
abundance: .
j_gene: TRBJ1-4

CDR3aa: CASSYNQGLTEAFF
CDR3nt: TGTGCCAGCAGTTACAACCAGGGCCTCACTGAAGCTTTCTTT
v_gene: TRBV6-5
d_gene: .
abundance: .
j_gene: TRBJ1-1

CDR3aa: CASSLQGTSGSTQYF
CDR3nt: TGTGCCAGCAGCTTACAGGGGACTAGCGGGAGCACGCAGTATTTT
v_gene: TRBV7-2
d_gene: TRBD2
abundance: once
j_gene: TRBJ2-3

CDR3aa: CASSLTGSSYGYTF
CDR3nt: TGTGCCAGTTCCTTGACAGGGTCTTCCTATGGCTACACCTTC
v_gene: TRBV19
d_gene: TRBD1
abundance: .
j_gene: TRBJ1-2

CDR3aa: CASSPARVNQPQHF
CDR3nt: TGTGCCAGCAGTCCAGCCAGGGTAAATCAGCCCCAGCATTTT
v_gene: TRBV6-5
d_gene: .
abundance: .
j_gene: TRBJ1-5

CDR3aa: CASSERTSESYEQYF
CDR3nt: TGTGCCAGCAGCGAGCGGACTAGCGAATCCTACGAGCAGTACTTC
v_gene: TRBV6-1
d_gene: TRBD2
abundance: once
j_gene: TRBJ2-7

CDR3aa: CASSLVGGGNTEAFF
CDR3nt: TGCGCCAGCAGCTTGGTAGGGGGGGGGAACACTGAAGCTTTCTTT
v_gene: TRBV5-1
d_gene: .
abundance: .
j_gene: TRBJ1-1

CDR3aa: CASSLPGQENTEAFF
CDR3nt: TGTGCCAGCAGCCTCCCGGGACAGGAGAACACTGAAGCTTTCTTT
v_gene: TRBV5-4
d_gene: TRBD1
abundance: .
j_gene: TRBJ1-1

CDR3aa: CASSHRGRPGEQFF
CDR3nt: TGCGCCAGCAGCCATCGTGGGAGGCCCGGTGAGCAGTTCTTC
v_gene: TRBV4-3
d_gene: .
abundance: .
j_gene: TRBJ2-1

CDR3aa: CASSPNPRPDTEAFF
CDR3nt: TGTGCCAGCAGCCCCAATCCTCGCCCAGACACTGAAGCTTTCTTT
v_gene: TRBV9
d_gene: .
abundance: few
j_gene: TRBJ1-1

CDR3aa: CASRFFLGNYGYTF
CDR3nt: TGTGCCAGCCGATTCTTCCTCGGGAATTATGGCTACACCTTC
v_gene: TRBV6-5
d_gene: .
abundance: .
j_gene: TRBJ1-2

CDR3aa: CASSVVPWLGDRGGEQFF
CDR3nt: TGTGCCAGCAGCGTAGTCCCCTGGTTAGGGGACAGAGGTGGTGAGCAGTTCTTC
v_gene: TRBV9
d_gene: TRBD1
abundance: .
j_gene: TRBJ2-1

CDR3aa: CASREGSGANVLTF
CDR3nt: TGTGCCAGTAGAGAGGGCTCTGGGGCCAACGTCCTGACTTTC
v_gene: TRBV6-1
d_gene: .
abundance: .
j_gene: TRBJ2-6

CDR3aa: CASSQPGLAGETQYF
CDR3nt: TGTGCCAGCAGTCAACCGGGACTAGCGGGAGAGACCCAGTACTTC
v_gene: TRBV6-5
d_gene: TRBD2
abundance: .
j_gene: TRBJ2-5

CDR3aa: CASSLPPGLAGNEQFF
CDR3nt: TGTGCCAGCAGTTTACCTCCGGGACTAGCGGGCAATGAGCAGTTCTTC
v_gene: TRBV28
d_gene: TRBD2
abundance: .
j_gene: TRBJ2-1

CDR3aa: CAITPGTRDTWQQYF
CDR3nt: TGTGCCATCACCCCAGGGACTAGGGACACTTGGCAGCAGTACTTC
v_gene: TRBV10-3
d_gene: TRBD2
abundance: .
j_gene: TRBJ2-7

CDR3aa: CASSLIGGEAYNEQFF
CDR3nt: TGTGCCAGCAGCTTAATTGGGGGGGAGGCCTACAATGAGCAGTTCTTC
v_gene: TRBV7-3
d_gene: TRBD2
abundance: .
j_gene: TRBJ2-1

CDR3aa: CASSPLAQLNTEAFF
CDR3nt: TGTGCCAGCTCACCACTCGCACAGCTGAACACTGAAGCTTTCTTT
v_gene: TRBV18
d_gene: .
abundance: few
j_gene: TRBJ1-1

CDR3aa: CASLDRGGTTDTQYF
CDR3nt: TGTGCCAGCCTGGACCGGGGCGGGACGACAGATACGCAGTATTTT
v_gene: TRBV6-5
d_gene: .
abundance: .
j_gene: TRBJ2-3

CDR3aa: CASSRDVGQETQYF
CDR3nt: TGTGCCAGCTCGAGGGATGTGGGCCAAGAGACCCAGTACTTC
v_gene: TRBV2
d_gene: .
abundance: .
j_gene: TRBJ2-5

CDR3aa: CASSSGEYGRGQETQYF
CDR3nt: TGTGCCAGCAGCTCCGGGGAATACGGGAGAGGCCAAGAGACCCAGTACTTC
v_gene: TRBV7-9
d_gene: .
abundance: .
j_gene: TRBJ2-5

CDR3aa: CASSEGLAVTDTQYF
CDR3nt: TGTGCCAGCAGCGAGGGGCTAGCGGTCACAGATACGCAGTATTTT
v_gene: TRBV9
d_gene: TRBD2
abundance: .
j_gene: TRBJ2-3

CDR3aa: CASSPPGGNQPQHF
CDR3nt: TGTGCCAGCTCACCACCGGGAGGGAATCAGCCCCAGCATTTT
v_gene: TRBV18
d_gene: .
abundance: once
j_gene: TRBJ1-5

CDR3aa: CASSPAGGRNEQFF
CDR3nt: TGTGCCAGCAGTCCGGCGGGAGGACGGAATGAGCAGTTCTTC
v_gene: TRBV28
d_gene: TRBD2
abundance: .
j_gene: TRBJ2-1

CDR3aa: CASSFYGQTDGYTF
CDR3nt: TGTGCCAGCAGTTTTTACGGACAGACGGATGGCTACACCTTC
v_gene: TRBV6-5
d_gene: .
abundance: .
j_gene: TRBJ1-2

CDR3aa: CASSKRRDRGYEQYF
CDR3nt: TGTGCCAGCAGCAAAAGGAGGGACAGGGGATACGAGCAGTACTTC
v_gene: TRBV5-6
d_gene: TRBD1
abundance: .
j_gene: TRBJ2-7

CDR3aa: CASSIPGANQPQHF
CDR3nt: TGTGCCAGTAGTATTCCAGGGGCCAATCAGCCCCAGCATTTT
v_gene: TRBV19
d_gene: .
abundance: once
j_gene: TRBJ1-5

CDR3aa: CSVAPGATYEQYF
CDR3nt: TGCAGCGTCGCCCCAGGGGCTACCTACGAGCAGTACTTC
v_gene: TRBV29-1
d_gene: .
abundance: .
j_gene: TRBJ2-7

CDR3aa: CASSLGLGVVNQPQHF
CDR3nt: TGTGCCAGCAGTTTAGGGTTAGGGGTTGTGAATCAGCCCCAGCATTTT
v_gene: TRBV28
d_gene: .
abundance: once
j_gene: TRBJ1-5

CDR3aa: CASSIGTFAGELFF
CDR3nt: TGTGCCAGTAGTATAGGGACATTTGCCGGGGAGCTGTTTTTT
v_gene: TRBV19
d_gene: .
abundance: .
j_gene: TRBJ2-2

CDR3aa: CASSPRDSNQPQHF
CDR3nt: TGCGCCAGCAGTCCCAGGGATAGCAATCAGCCCCAGCATTTT
v_gene: TRBV23-1
d_gene: .
abundance: .
j_gene: TRBJ1-5

CDR3aa: CASSIRDRDTDTQYF
CDR3nt: TGTGCCAGTAGTATCCGGGACAGGGACACAGATACGCAGTATTTT
v_gene: TRBV19
d_gene: TRBD1
abundance: .
j_gene: TRBJ2-3

CDR3aa: CASSLSRGPNEQYF
CDR3nt: TGCGCCAGCAGCTTAAGCAGGGGGCCCAACGAGCAGTACTTC
v_gene: TRBV5-1
d_gene: TRBD1
abundance: .
j_gene: TRBJ2-7

CDR3aa: CASSAAAGTYEQYF
CDR3nt: TGTGCCAGCAGCGCCGCGGCGGGGACTTACGAGCAGTACTTC
v_gene: TRBV6-6
d_gene: .
abundance: .
j_gene: TRBJ2-7

CDR3aa: CASSSGQGTTDTQYF
CDR3nt: TGCGCCAGCAGCTCGGGACAGGGAACGACAGATACGCAGTATTTT
v_gene: TRBV5-1
d_gene: TRBD1
abundance: .
j_gene: TRBJ2-3